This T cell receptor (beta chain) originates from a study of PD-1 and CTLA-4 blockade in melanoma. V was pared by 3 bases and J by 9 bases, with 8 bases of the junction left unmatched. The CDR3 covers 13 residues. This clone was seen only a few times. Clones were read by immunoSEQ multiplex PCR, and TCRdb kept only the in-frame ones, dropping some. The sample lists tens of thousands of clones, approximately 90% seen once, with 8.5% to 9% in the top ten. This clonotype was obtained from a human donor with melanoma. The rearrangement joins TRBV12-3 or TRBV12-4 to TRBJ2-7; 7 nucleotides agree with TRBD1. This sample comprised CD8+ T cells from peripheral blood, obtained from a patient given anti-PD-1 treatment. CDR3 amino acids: CASSFGDSLGQYF. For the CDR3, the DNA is TGTGCCAGCAGTTTCGGGGACAGTCTTGGGCAGTACTTC.